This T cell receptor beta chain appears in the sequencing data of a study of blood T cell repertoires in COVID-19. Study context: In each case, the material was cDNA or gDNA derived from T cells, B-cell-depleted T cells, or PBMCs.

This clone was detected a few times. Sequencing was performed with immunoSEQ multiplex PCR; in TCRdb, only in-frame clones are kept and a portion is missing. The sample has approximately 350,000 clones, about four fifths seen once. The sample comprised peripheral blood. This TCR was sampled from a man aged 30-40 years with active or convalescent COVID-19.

CDR3: CSASTPRQGIYEQYF. The CDR3 DNA reads TGCAGTGCTAGTACGCCGCGACAGGGGATCTACGAGCAGTACTTC. The V gene is TRBV20-1, the J gene TRBJ2-7; 8 bases are a match to TRBD1. Germline V lookup: CDR1 DFQATT, CDR2 SNEGSKA (reference sequence). Trimming at V came to 3 bases and at J to 3 bases, leaving 10 bases not matched to a gene. This CDR3 is built from 15 residues.